This T cell receptor (beta chain) was observed in a study of T cell responses to AZD1222 COVID-19 vaccine. Study-level points and caveats: Samples come after the peak T cell response, not at day 14. Donors were mostly white British, more females; clonal diversity possibly underestimated.

The method was immunoSEQ multiplex PCR; TCRdb's version includes in-frame clones alone and lacks a portion of them. Among fewer than 200,000 clones listed, approximately 94% were seen once. Trimming took off 0 bases at V and 13 bases at J, with 10 bases between the two ends. Germline CDR1 is WSHSY and CDR2 is SAAADI. The CDR3 runs 13 residues. Regarding this clone: Its target is not known.

The clonotype was recovered from an adult who received the MenACWY meningococcal vaccine as a control. The V gene is TRBV10-2, the J gene TRBJ1-6; D remains unclear. This sample comprised peripheral blood, obtained 28 days after the second dose of the MenACWY control vaccine. CDR3 in amino acids: CASSESKGSPLHF. DNA of the CDR3: TGCGCCAGCAGTGAGTCGAAAGGGTCCCCCCTCCACTTT.